What follows are 14 T cell receptor beta chains derived from one specimen sequenced in a study of spatial heterogeneity in lung cancer. Study-wide points: Expanded alpha and beta TCR counts within tumors tracked tumor mutation counts.

What these receptors recognize is not known. Time point meaning: sample taken at primary tumor resection. One entry per CDR3 protein, called by TCRdb with MiXCR from the 5' RACE reads. In the table there are approximately 13,000 distinct CDR3 sequences, about 4.6% of which are singletons. Material: lung tumor tissue, obtained at surgery. Receptors originate from a male donor with early-stage non-small cell lung cancer.

This clonotype is medium-sized in the sample. This beta chain came through as a stray read in a library set up for alpha chains, and its size says little. The chain uses TRBV7-9 and TRBJ1-1, with unresolved D. V was cut by 5 bases and J by 5 bases, with 12 bases left in between. This CDR3 region has 13 residues. CDR1 and CDR2 from the germline V gene are SEHNR and FQNEAQ (reference sequence). The CDR3 region has the DNA TGTGCCAGCAGCCTGACCCAAGGGACTGAAGCTTTCTTT. Its protein product is CASSLTQGTEAFF.

This clonotype was seen many times. This beta chain is a stray read from a library made for alpha chains; its abundance is not meaningful. V gene TRBV20-1 combines with J gene TRBJ1-3, with 8 bases lining up with TRBD1. The V segment lost 2 bases and the J segment 0 bases; nucleotides outside the gene matches: 6. The length of the CDR3 is 16 residues. Germline CDR1 and CDR2: DFQATT and SNEGSKA (reference sequence). The CDR3 DNA follows: TGCAGTGCTAGAACCCAGGGGGCTCTCTCTGGAAACACCATATATTTT. Amino acid sequence: CSARTQGALSGNTIYF.

This clonotype was found many times. Within a library made for alpha chains, this beta chain is off target, and its count is uninformative. This chain uses TRBV24-1 with TRBJ2-3, with D unresolved. The ends were cut back, 3 bases at V and 0 bases at J, with 9 bases in the middle. Germline loops: CDR1 KGHDR, CDR2 SFDVKD. CDR3 size: 15 residues. The CDR3 loop is CATSDRISSTDTQYF. CDR3 coding DNA: TGTGCCACCAGTGATCGGATCTCCAGCACAGATACGCAGTATTTT.

This clonotype has ten or more counts. The library was prepared for alpha chains; this beta chain is a stray read, so its frequency means little. V and J are TRBV28 and TRBJ1-6; 8 bases are a match to TRBD1. V shed 7 bases, J shed 11 bases, and the junction held 13 bases outside the gene matches. Germline CDR1 reads MDHEN; CDR2 reads SYDVKM. The CDR3 totals 15 residues. The chain's CDR3 is CASISPAGGWTPLHF. CDR3 bases: TGTGCCAGCATTTCTCCCGCAGGGGGCTGGACACCCCTCCACTTT.

This clonotype was seen many times. The size of this beta chain means little, since it is a stray read in a library made for alpha chains. The chain couples TRBV24-1 to TRBJ1-6; D is uncertain. The CDR3 totals 13 residues. Trimming removed 4 bases from V and 7 bases from J, with 7 bases in between. Germline loops: CDR1 KGHDR, CDR2 SFDVKD. The CDR3 here is CATSEGGNSPLHF. CDR3 nucleotide sequence: TGTGCCACCAGTGAGGGTGGGAATTCACCCCTCCACTTT.

There are many counts of this clonotype. Because this beta chain is a stray read in a library intended to capture alpha chains, its abundance should not be given much weight. The chain couples TRBV5-1 to TRBJ2-3; D may be TRBD1 or TRBD2 (6 bases each). This CDR3 has 16 residues. Germline V gene data show CDR1 as SGHRS and CDR2 as YFSETQ. Trimming took off 0 bases at V and 1 base at J, with 12 bases between the two ends. The CDR3 region has the DNA TGCGCCAGCAGCTTGGGTCTGGGGGGCGGCACAGATACGCAGTATTTT. It is translated as CASSLGLGGGTDTQYF.

Concerning this clonotype itself: This beta chain is a stray sequence in a library constructed for alpha chains; its clone size is not meaningful. The V call is TRBV18, the J call TRBJ2-3; 7 bases fit TRBD2. V gave up 6 bases and J gave up 1 base; unmatched junction bases: 10. The CDR3 covers 16 residues. Per germline, CDR1 KGHSH and CDR2 LQKENI. CDR3 sequence: CASSPFQGGGTDTQYF. The CDR3 DNA reads as TGTGCCAGCTCCCCATTTCAGGGAGGGGGCACAGATACGCAGTATTTT.

Ten or more counts support this clonotype. This beta chain represents an off-target read in a library built for alpha chains; its size is of limited meaning. V is TRBV6-2 or TRBV6-3 and J is TRBJ2-5, with 9 bases matching TRBD2. The CDR3 contains 16 residues. The germline V gene encodes CDR1 MNHEY and CDR2 SVGEGT. V shed 1 base, J shed 5 bases, and the junction held 8 bases outside the gene matches. CDR3 loop: CASSYWSGGRLETQYF. The CDR3 region has the DNA TGTGCCAGCAGTTACTGGAGCGGGGGGAGGCTGGAGACCCAGTACTTC.

This clonotype was counted at least ten times. This beta chain is a stray sequence in a library constructed for alpha chains; its clone size is not meaningful. The CDR3 DNA is TGTGCCAGCAGCGGGGACGGGGAGAACACCGGGGAGCTGTTTTTT. Encoded protein: CASSGDGENTGELFF. The gene calls are TRBV2 and TRBJ2-2; either TRBD1 or TRBD2 may supply D (5 bases each). The V gene's germline CDR1 is SNHLY and CDR2 FYNNEI. The CDR3 has 15 residues. V lost 6 bases and J 1 base, leaving 12 bases between the germline ends.

This clonotype was detected many times. This beta chain appears as a stray read in a library generated for alpha chains; its size is not informative. This sequence joins TRBV12-3 or TRBV12-4 and TRBJ1-2, with 8 bases aligning to TRBD1. V lost 6 bases, J lost 4 bases, and 4 bases stayed unmatched. The CDR3 covers 13 residues. The DNA of the CDR3 is TGTGCCAGCAGCCTCGACAGGGGCTATGGCTACACCTTC. Protein product: CASSLDRGYGYTF.

This clonotype was observed many times. This beta chain slipped into a library made for alpha chains as a stray read, so its size is not meaningful. The CDR3 here is CASTPGQGMTGELFF. The CDR3 DNA is TGTGCCAGCACCCCGGGACAGGGGATGACCGGGGAGCTGTTTTTT. The chain has TRBV28 and TRBJ2-2; 10 bases map to TRBD1. The CDR3 loop spans 15 amino acids. Looked up from germline, CDR1 is MDHEN and CDR2 is SYDVKM. Trimming took 7 bases from V and 5 from J; bases not matched to a gene: 7. Together with reference TRBV28 and TRBJ2-2, the CDR3 gives the full variable domain: DVKVTQSSRYLVKRTGEKVFLECVQDMDHENMFWYRQDPGLGLRLIYFSYDVKMKEKGDIPEGYSVSREKKERFSLILESASTNQTSMYLCASTPGQGMTGELFFGEGSRLTVL.

Ten or more counts support this clonotype. The library was designed around alpha chains, so this beta chain is a stray read whose abundance carries little weight. The chain recombines TRBV6-1 with TRBJ2-1, with 9 bases fitting TRBD1. From germline, CDR1 is MNHNS and CDR2 SASEGT. V dropped 5 bases and J dropped 3; count of bases not matched to a gene: 5. The CDR3 loop spans 15 amino acids. CDR3 in amino acids: CASSTGTGSYNEQFF. The CDR3 DNA sequence: TGTGCCAGCAGTACCGGGACAGGGAGCTACAATGAGCAGTTCTTC.

This clonotype came up many times. Since the library was made to target alpha chains, this beta chain is a stray read and its abundance is not meaningful. The V gene is TRBV18, the J gene TRBJ2-3; D is unresolved. There are 12 residues in the CDR3. Germline CDR1 and CDR2: KGHSH and LQKENI. V gave up 3 bases and J gave up 2 bases, with 3 bases separating them. CDR3 residues: CASSPYTDTQYF. The CDR3 coding sequence is TGTGCCAGCTCACCTTACACAGATACGCAGTATTTT.

The sample holds many counts of this clonotype. This beta chain is an off-target read within a library intended for alpha chains, so its frequency means little. This sequence joins TRBV5-6 and TRBJ1-2; D uncertain. V was pared by 3 bases and J by 6 bases, with 18 bases between. CDR1 and CDR2 from the germline V gene are SGHDT and YYEEEE. The CDR3 consists of 15 residues. The CDR3 nucleotides read TGTGCCAGCAGCTCCGAGATCATGACGACGCATGGCTACACCTTC. Its translation is CASSSEIMTTHGYTF.